A single sample gave rise to the 5 T cell receptor beta chains below, sequenced in a study of T-cell reconstitution after alpha-beta-depleted transplantation in children. The authors prepared the TCRbeta library with unique molecular identifiers. Using its own MiXCR run on the PCR reads, TCRdb lists one record per CDR3 protein. The data contain 490,000 or so distinct CDR3 sequences, around 13% of them seen just once; the ten biggest clones take up about 5%. Sequencing was performed on PBMCs from the stem cell graft donor, taken from the stem cell graft. The origin of the receptors is a human donor who donated a stem cell graft to a child with combined immunodeficiency.

The V gene is TRBV20-1, the J gene TRBJ2-7, with 12 bases identical to TRBD2. The germline V gene has CDR1 DFQATT and CDR2 SNEGSKA (reference sequence). CDR3 length: 16 residues. The trim removed 5 bases at V and 6 bases at J, leaving 14 bases unmatched. This CDR3 reads CSASLAGGLPVLEQYF. CDR3 nucleotides: TGCAGTGCTTCACTAGCGGGGGGCCTACCCGTACTCGAGCAGTACTTC.

In its sample, this clonotype was seen a few times. V gene TRBV5-1 combines with J gene TRBJ2-2; D possibly corresponds to TRBD1 (6 bases). Germline assignment: CDR1 SGHRS and CDR2 YFSETQ. The CDR3 spans 15 residues. The V end lost 5 bases, the J end lost 3 bases, and 14 bases lay between the germline ends. The CDR3 DNA reads TGCGCCAGCAGACCCGTACAGGGATACACCGGGGAGCTGTTTTTT. Protein sequence: CASRPVQGYTGELFF. Complete variable domain (other parts from reference TRBV5-1 and TRBJ2-2): KAGVTQTPRYLIKTRGQQVTLSCSPISGHRSVSWYQQTPGQGLQFLFEYFSETQRNKGNFPGRFSGRQFSNSRSEMNVSTLELGDSALYLCASRPVQGYTGELFFGEGSRLTVL.

This clonotype has only a few counts. J is TRBJ2-2 and V is TRBV18; TRBD2 agrees at 8 bases. The CDR3 spans 16 residues. Looked up from germline, CDR1 is KGHSH and CDR2 is LQKENI. The trim removed 2 bases at V and 2 bases at J, leaving 4 bases unmatched. The CDR3 bases are TGTGCCAGCTCACCAAGGGGACTAGGAAACACCGGGGAGCTGTTTTTT. It codes for CASSPRGLGNTGELFF.

The chain is built from TRBV20-1 and TRBJ1-1; TRBD1 matches 8 bases. Germline loops: CDR1 DFQATT, CDR2 SNEGSKA (reference sequence). J gave up 6 bases and V 1 base, and 4 bases lay outside the gene matches. The CDR3 has 13 residues. The CDR3 nucleotides are TGCAGTGCTAGAGGGACAGGGTACTCTGAAGCTTTCTTT. Translated: CSARGTGYSEAFF.

This clonotype has only a few counts. The V gene is TRBV7-8, the J gene TRBJ2-5, with 7 bases that match TRBD1. Germline CDR1 reads SGHVS; CDR2 reads FQNEAQ. The V gene end was trimmed by 5 bases and the J gene end by 2 bases; junction bases not matched to a gene: 14. CDR3 length equals 17 residues. The DNA for the CDR3 is TGTGCCAGCAGCCCAGCGCCTTTGACAGGGAAACAAGAGACCCAGTACTTC. Its translation: CASSPAPLTGKQETQYF.